This is a list of T cell receptor beta chains from one sample in a study of cytomegalovirus exposure and HLA in healthy donors. Measured with immunoSEQ multiplex PCR; TCRdb has only the in-frame clones, and not every one. The sample holds 90,000 to 120,000 clones, 10% seen once. The source material was PBMCs. These receptors were obtained from a man aged 35 to 55 in good health and CMV-seropositive. CDR3s include the opening cysteine and the closing phenylalanine or tryptophan. The size field is filled for only some rows; it gives once, few, many or a size class.

abundance	v_gene	j_gene	CDR3aa
-	TRBV5-6	TRBJ1-4	CASSSPLQGKKEKLFF
-	TRBV5-1	TRBJ2-2	CASSFGGTGELFF
few	TRBV6-6	TRBJ1-5	CASSPGGRQPQHF
few	TRBV7-9	TRBJ2-1	CASSLGRGLDEQFF
few	TRBV6-5	TRBJ2-3	CASSRTSGSVDTQYF
-	TRBV20-1	TRBJ2-1	CSARDKLVEFF
few	TRBV7-9	TRBJ2-7	CASSQRTSGSNEQYF
-	TRBV2	TRBJ2-7	CASTGDRNYEQYF
-	TRBV10-3	TRBJ2-7	CATTSQGFDEQYF
-	TRBV5-1	TRBJ2-5	CASSLTPTGNQETQYF
few	TRBV13	TRBJ2-5	CASSRQGGGETQYF
few	TRBV7-9	TRBJ1-4	CASSFRTGSDEKLFF
-	TRBV7-2	TRBJ2-7	CASSLARGTYEQYF
-	TRBV9	TRBJ2-1	CASSVRDNEQFF
few	TRBV7-9	TRBJ1-1	CASSLKGVSSEAFF
-	TRBV4-1	TRBJ2-2	CASSQPTGGGTGELFF
few	TRBV6-5	TRBJ1-1	CASSSLTGEAFF
few	TRBV5-6	TRBJ1-2	CASSLVQGGGYTF
-	TRBV27	TRBJ2-3	CASSLNRGVTDTQYF
few	TRBV4-2	TRBJ1-6	CASSQEGQGPPLHF
few	TRBV25-1	TRBJ2-4	CASSDVAGALAKNIQYF
few	TRBV11-2	TRBJ2-1	CASSSAGITGEQFF
few	TRBV7-2	TRBJ2-7	CASSRTGTGSSYEQYF
-	TRBV11-1	TRBJ2-4	CASSLDRADIQYF
-	TRBV6-1	TRBJ1-5	CASSEGYRTSNQPQHF
-	TRBV4-1	TRBJ2-7	CASSQEKKRSYEQYF
few	TRBV5-1	TRBJ2-7	CASSLEFGQYDNEQYF
few	TRBV14	TRBJ2-5	CASSQDEGGDRETQYF
-	TRBV10-2	TRBJ2-3	CASGDREDTQYF
few	TRBV5-1	TRBJ2-3	CASSGRAGTDTQYF
few	TRBV28	TRBJ1-5	CASSSGQFDQPQHF
-	TRBV11-3	TRBJ1-2	CASSSRGGYGYTF
few	TRBV2	TRBJ2-7	CASSETGRDEQYF
few	TRBV21-1	TRBJ2-3	CARDFPSGDTQYF
-	TRBV28	TRBJ1-1	CATGDYGVNTEAFF
-	TRBV10-3	TRBJ1-5	CAISSETVTQPQHF
few	TRBV11-3	TRBJ2-3	CASSLEGTGVKTDTQYF
-	TRBV4-1	TRBJ2-1	CASSQKEGGGRSSYNEQFF
few	TRBV11-2	TRBJ1-1	CASSLVAAFF
-	TRBV9	TRBJ2-6	CASSERMGTSWANVLTF
-	TRBV28	TRBJ2-7	CASSFTRVASGIHEQYF
few	TRBV7-8	TRBJ2-7	CASSRTRQGFFHEQYF
few	TRBV5-1	TRBJ1-2	CASSLAAGVDYGYTF
few	TRBV5-1	TRBJ1-1	CASSFSRTTEAFF
-	TRBV4-2	TRBJ1-1	CASSQVDRMNTEAFF
few	TRBV4-1	TRBJ2-1	CASSQRLAGGHNEQFF
-	TRBV27	TRBJ1-6	CASSFWTTNSPLHF
-	TRBV5-8	TRBJ1-5	CASSFHRDRQPQHF
few	TRBV7-9	TRBJ1-4	CASSLAQGLNNEKLFF